This T cell receptor (beta chain) was found in a study of tumor-infiltrating lymphocytes in primary liver carcinoma. From approximately 450 ng total RNA, TCR beta cDNA was generated with a primer in the constant region. Three nested multiplex PCR rounds, a slightly modified ARM-PCR, produced the libraries for TCR beta. A C-beta reverse primer and TRBV1-TRBV30 forward primers served in each of the first two PCR rounds, at about 10 cycles apiece. Each CDR3 protein is one row after TCRdb ran MiXCR on the multiplex PCR reads. The repertoire holds about 320,000 distinct CDR3 sequences, with more than 55% as singletons. Blood RNA was derived from unsorted whole blood, and germline DNA was extracted too. Between the trimmed V and J ends, which lost 0 bases and 1 base, there was a span of 7 bases. The CDR3 totals 15 residues. Germline-derived CDR1 and CDR2 are MGHRA and YSYEKL.

The V and J genes are TRBV4-1 and TRBJ1-3; D is possibly TRBD1 (6 bases). This clonotype originated in a woman aged 30 to 39 with primary liver carcinoma and hepatitis B virus infection. Sequenced sample: peripheral blood. The DNA of the CDR3 is TGCGCCAGCAGCCAAGATCAGGGGTCTGGAAACACCATATATTTT. This sequence encodes CASSQDQGSGNTIYF.